The 21 T cell receptor beta chains below come from one sample, sequenced in a study of OX40 agonist ivuxolimab in advanced cancers. The library came from the immunoSEQ multiplex PCR assay. TCRdb carries this immuneACCESS record with in-frame sequences only. Its versions omit some clonotypes, under half of them owing to an unresolved V gene in the studies checked, with the rest unexplained. The sample records 50,000 or so clones, 65% to 85% of which are singletons. The ten largest clonotypes hold 9.5% to 15% of the sample. Material: CD4+ or CD8+ T cells sorted from blood, obtained in a trial of the OX40 agonist ivuxolimab. These receptors came from an adult with an advanced solid tumor such as melanoma, head and neck, liver or kidney cancer.

The chain carries TRBV4-1 and TRBJ1-1, with D unclear. This CDR3 has 14 residues. The V gene lost 0 bases and the J gene lost 4 bases, with 9 bases spanning the gap. Germline V lookup: CDR1 MGHRA, CDR2 YSYEKL. The CDR3 protein is CASSQELGGTEAFF. The CDR3 bases are TGCGCCAGCAGCCAAGAATTGGGAGGCACTGAAGCTTTCTTT.

The chain carries TRBV20-1 and TRBJ2-3, with a weak D call TRBD2 (6 bases). The germline V gene has CDR1 DFQATT and CDR2 SNEGSKA (reference sequence). The germline V and J ends were trimmed by 8 bases and 8 bases, with 14 bases remaining between them. This CDR3 comprises 11 residues. The chain's CDR3 is CSWAGSGTQYF. The CDR3 region has the DNA TGCAGTTGGGCGGGGTCGGGTACGCAGTATTTT.

This chain joins TRBV5-4 and TRBJ1-1, with a tentative D call TRBD1 (6 bases). Germline V gene data show CDR1 as SGHNT and CDR2 as YYREEE (reference sequence). The ends were cut back, 6 bases at V and 4 bases at J, with 16 bases in the middle. CDR3 size: 14 residues. CDR3 DNA: TGTGCCAGCACCCGTGCCGGGGGCCTCACTGAAGCTTTCTTT. Translating it yields CASTRAGGLTEAFF.

V usage is TRBV6-5 and J usage is TRBJ1-6; 10 positions match TRBD1. This CDR3 contains 15 residues. Germline lookup yields CDR1 MNHEY and CDR2 SVGAGI. V lost 6 bases to trimming and J lost 3 bases; unmatched junction nucleotides: 2. CDR3 DNA sequence: TGTGCCAGCAGCAGGGACAGGGGCTATAATTCACCCCTCCACTTT. Its protein product is CASSRDRGYNSPLHF.

The chain links TRBV19 to TRBJ1-1, with 9 nucleotides matching TRBD1. The CDR3 has 16 amino acids. Germline values: CDR1 LNHDA, CDR2 SQIVND (reference sequence). V was pared by 7 bases and J by 1 base, with 10 bases of the junction left unmatched. The CDR3 nucleotides read TGTGCCAGTATCCCAACGGGACAGGGATCGAACACTGAAGCTTTCTTT. Its translation is CASIPTGQGSNTEAFF. The full variable domain, rest sourced from reference TRBV19 and TRBJ1-1, is DGGITQSPKYLFRKEGQNVTLSCEQNLNHDAMYWYRQDPGQGLRLIYYSQIVNDFQKGDIAEGYSVSREKKESFPLTVTSAQKNPTAFYLCASIPTGQGSNTEAFFGQGTRLTVV.

V and J are TRBV5-4 and TRBJ2-2; 7 bases are shared with TRBD1. Germline V gene data show CDR1 as SGHNT and CDR2 as YYREEE (reference sequence). This CDR3 has 14 amino acids. V lost 4 bases to trimming and J lost 4 bases; unmatched junction nucleotides: 4. The CDR3, as DNA: TGTGCCAGCAGCGAGGGACAGACCACCGGGGAGCTGTTTTTT. Encoded protein: CASSEGQTTGELFF.

This clone was detected only a few times. The rearrangement uses TRBV10-3 and TRBJ2-3; D is perhaps TRBD2 (6 bases). CDR3 length: 14 residues. Germline CDR1 ENHRY, CDR2 SYGVKD. Trimming removed 7 bases from V and 3 bases from J, with 14 bases in between. The CDR3 reads CAINGGFQTDTQYF. The CDR3 nucleotides read TGTGCCATCAATGGAGGGTTTCAAACAGATACGCAGTATTTT.

The rearrangement links TRBV5-8 to TRBJ1-1, with D uncertain. The germline V gene has CDR1 SGHTS and CDR2 YDEGEE. V lost 3 bases to trimming and J lost 4 bases, with 13 bases between them. This CDR3 comprises 14 residues. The CDR3 DNA sequence: TGTGCCAGCAGCTCATGGGCAGTGACCACTGAAGCTTTCTTT. This gives the protein CASSSWAVTTEAFF. Full variable domain (outside the CDR3, taken from reference TRBV5-8 and TRBJ1-1): EAGVTQSPTHLIKTRGQQATLRCSPISGHTSVYWYQQALGLGLQFLLWYDEGEERNRGNFPPRFSGRQFPNYSSELNVNALELEDSALYLCASSSWAVTTEAFFGQGTRLTVV.

The chain carries TRBV30 and TRBJ2-2; possible D gene TRBD1, 6 bases. CDR1 GTSNPN and CDR2 SVGIG come from the germline V gene (reference sequence). This CDR3 has 14 amino acids. Between the trimmed V and J ends, which lost 6 bases and 9 bases, there was a span of 20 bases. The DNA for the CDR3 is TGTGCCTGTCGACCCCGCTCAGGGACAAGGGAGCTGTTTTTT. This codes for CACRPRSGTRELFF. Using reference TRBV30 and TRBJ2-2 for the parts outside the CDR3, the full variable domain is SQTIHQWPATLVQPVGSPLSLECTVEGTSNPNLYWYRQAAGRGLQLLFYSVGIGQISSEVPQNLSASRPQDRQFILSSKKLLLSDSGFYLCACRPRSGTRELFFGEGSRLTVL.

As to this clone: Mismatch with germline at one junction end may stem from a read error. The chain carries TRBV25-1 and TRBJ2-3; 8 bases are a match to TRBD1. The CDR3 contains 13 residues. Germline CDR1 reads MGHDK; CDR2 reads SYGVNS. CDR3: CASRELDRVKQYF. The CDR3 nucleotides are TGTGCCAGCAGGGAATTGGACAGGGTGAAGCAGTATTTT.

V usage is TRBV2 and J usage is TRBJ1-4; D unclear. The V gene lost 2 bases and the J gene lost 5 bases, with 6 bases spanning the gap. CDR1 is SNHLY and CDR2 is FYNNEI in the germline V gene. The CDR3 has 13 residues. In DNA form, the CDR3 reads TGTGCCAGCAGTGAATCGGGGAATGAAAAACTGTTTTTT. This translates into CASSESGNEKLFF.

The rearrangement joins TRBV9 to TRBJ1-1; D is possibly TRBD1 (5 bases). V was cut by 2 bases and J by 1 base, with 6 bases left in between. Germline loops: CDR1 SGDLS, CDR2 YYNGEE. The CDR3 runs 13 residues. CDR3 residues: CASSVRENTEAFF. The CDR3 DNA sequence: TGTGCCAGCAGCGTCAGGGAGAACACTGAAGCTTTCTTT.

The gene calls are TRBV6-5 and TRBJ2-5; TRBD1 or TRBD2 may be the D gene (5 bases each). Judging by the DNA end, TRBJ2-7 fits better; the J call may be wrong. There are 15 residues in the CDR3. Looked up from germline, CDR1 is MNHEY and CDR2 is SVGAGI. The DNA of the CDR3 is TGTGCCAGCAGCCTCCCGGGCCCGGGGCCCTACGAGCAGTACTTC. It translates to CASSLPGPGPYEQYF.

This clone has a single count. Compared with germline, one end of the junction differs, possibly owing to a read error. The V gene is TRBV15, the J gene TRBJ1-4, with 7 positions matching TRBD1. Germline assignment: CDR1 LNHNV and CDR2 YYDKDF (reference sequence). There are 15 residues in the CDR3. CDR3 bases: TGTGCCACCAGCCGAGACAGGGACGTTAATGAAAAACTGTTTTTT. Its protein is CATSRDRDVNEKLFF.

The rearrangement links TRBV10-3 to TRBJ1-1; D gene ambiguous. CDR1 is ENHRY, CDR2 SYGVKD, per germline. The CDR3 runs to 15 residues. V lost 8 bases and J 0 bases, leaving 16 bases between the germline ends. The CDR3 loop reads CAIRDLGRLNTEAFF. CDR3 bases: TGTGCCATCCGGGATTTGGGCAGGTTGAACACTGAAGCTTTCTTT.

This clone appeared once. The V and J genes are TRBV6-1 and TRBJ1-1; the D gene is possibly TRBD1 (5 bases). V was pared by 7 bases and J by 1 base, with 13 bases between. CDR3 size: 14 residues. In germline, CDR1 is MNHNS, CDR2 SASEGT. The CDR3 sequence is CASTPPGPNTEAFF. The CDR3 DNA sequence: TGTGCCAGCACACCACCGGGGCCGAACACTGAAGCTTTCTTT.

V and J are TRBV4-2 and TRBJ2-1; the D is unclear. Between the trimmed V and J ends, which lost 0 bases and 9 bases, there was a span of 15 bases. Germline V gives CDR1 LGHNA, CDR2 YNFKEQ. There are 15 residues in the CDR3. The CDR3: CASSQDVGYPSEQFF. For the CDR3, the DNA is TGTGCCAGCAGCCAAGATGTTGGCTACCCCAGTGAGCAGTTCTTC.

The rearrangement links TRBV19 to TRBJ2-2, with D unresolved. Germline V gene sequence: CDR1 LNHDA, CDR2 SQIVND (reference sequence). The CDR3 has 13 amino acids. The ends were cut back, 3 bases at V and 10 bases at J, with 12 bases in the middle. CDR3: CASSMRSAEELFF. The CDR3 coding sequence is TGTGCCAGTAGTATGAGATCGGCCGAGGAGCTGTTTTTT.

This chain links TRBV5-1 with TRBJ1-2; D might be TRBD1 (6 bases). Germline V gene data show CDR1 as SGHRS and CDR2 as YFSETQ. There are 15 residues in the CDR3. Trimming shortened V by 1 base and J by 4 bases, and 14 bases separated the two germline ends. The CDR3 DNA reads as TGCGCCAGCAGCTTGTTGCCGGGACAAAGCTATGGCTACACCTTC. Protein product: CASSLLPGQSYGYTF. Complete variable domain (other parts from reference TRBV5-1 and TRBJ1-2): KAGVTQTPRYLIKTRGQQVTLSCSPISGHRSVSWYQQTPGQGLQFLFEYFSETQRNKGNFPGRFSGRQFSNSRSEMNVSTLELGDSALYLCASSLLPGQSYGYTFGSGTRLTVV.

This chain connects TRBV5-4 to TRBJ2-4; 10 bases match TRBD1. The germline V gene has CDR1 SGHNT and CDR2 YYREEE (reference sequence). This CDR3 is built from 17 residues. V dropped 3 bases and J dropped 1; count of bases not matched to a gene: 7. CDR3 loop: CASSSDRGLSAKNIQYF. CDR3 sequence (DNA): TGTGCCAGCAGCTCCGACAGGGGGCTATCCGCCAAAAACATTCAGTACTTC.

Only one count was recorded for this clone. The chain employs TRBV5-4 and TRBJ2-3, with D uncertain. Germline CDR1 SGHNT, CDR2 YYREEE (reference sequence). The CDR3 runs 15 residues. Between the trimmed V and J ends, which lost 4 bases and 1 base, there was a span of 13 bases. As DNA, the CDR3 is TGTGCCAGCAGCCCCCCGCCAGATGGCACAGATACGCAGTATTTT. Translated: CASSPPPDGTDTQYF.